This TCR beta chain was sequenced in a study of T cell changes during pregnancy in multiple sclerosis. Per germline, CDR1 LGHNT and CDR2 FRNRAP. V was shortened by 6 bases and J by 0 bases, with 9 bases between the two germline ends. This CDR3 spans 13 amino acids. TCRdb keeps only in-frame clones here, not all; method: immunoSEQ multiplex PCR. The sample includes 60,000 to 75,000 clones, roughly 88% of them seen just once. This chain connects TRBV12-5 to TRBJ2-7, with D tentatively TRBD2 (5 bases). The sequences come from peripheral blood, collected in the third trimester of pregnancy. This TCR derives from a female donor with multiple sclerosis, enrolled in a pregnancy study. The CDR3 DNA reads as TGTGCTAGTGGCCCCCGGGGCTCCTACGAGCAGTACTTC. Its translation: CASGPRGSYEQYF.